Below are 9 T cell receptor beta chains sequenced from a single sample in a study of neurological immune-mediated disorders. MiXCR, run by TCRdb on the 5' RACE reads, gives a single entry per CDR3 protein. This table holds approximately 50,000 distinct CDR3 sequences, about a tenth found once. The specimen was PBMCs. All receptors come from a man aged 65 to 85 with HTLV-1-associated myelopathy (HAM/TSP).

The genes are TRBV6-2 or TRBV6-3 and TRBJ2-6, with D perhaps matching TRBD1 or TRBD2 (5 bases each). The germline V gene encodes CDR1 MNHEY and CDR2 SVGEGT. V lost 5 bases and J 4 bases, leaving 27 bases between the germline ends. The CDR3 loop spans 20 amino acids. Here the CDR3 reads CASSGDRARNSVAGANVLTF. CDR3 bases: TGTGCCAGCAGTGGGGACCGGGCCCGTAATAGTGTTGCCGGGGCCAACGTCCTGACTTTC.

In this sample, this clonotype turned up many times. This chain links TRBV9 with TRBJ2-1; tentatively, D is TRBD2 (6 bases). CDR1 is SGDLS and CDR2 is YYNGEE in the germline V gene. V shed 4 bases and J shed 5 bases, with 19 bases lying between them. The CDR3 spans 16 residues. CDR3 DNA sequence: TGTGCCAGCAGCAAGACCGGGACTTACACAAACAATGAGCAGTTCTTC. Protein: CASSKTGTYTNNEQFF.

In its sample, this clonotype was seen many times. The chain is built from TRBV21-1 and TRBJ2-3; the D call of TRBD2 is as the table states it, not checked on the DNA. TRBV21-1 is a known pseudogene. The CDR3 totals 15 residues. Written as DNA, the CDR3 is TGTGCCAGCAGCCCTTTGAGGGTTTGCACAGATACGCAGTATTTT. It yields the protein CASSPLRVCTDTQYF.

This clonotype has a count of ten or more. V is TRBV7-6 and J is TRBJ2-1; 8 bases line up with TRBD2. CDR1 SGHVS and CDR2 FNYEAQ come from the germline V gene. This CDR3 has 15 residues. Trimming cost V 7 bases and J 9 bases; bases outside gene matches: 14. CDR3 sequence (DNA): TGTGCCAGCACTTATCTTGGCGGGACTAGTGGTGAGCAGTTCTTC. This encodes CASTYLGGTSGEQFF.

This clonotype was counted many times. The chain carries TRBV7-8 and TRBJ2-2, with 7 bases identical to TRBD2. The length of the CDR3 is 15 residues. CDR1 and CDR2 (germline): SGHVS, FQNEAQ. V lost 1 base, J lost 6 bases, and 5 bases stayed unmatched. The CDR3 is CASSLVGGPPGELFF. Here the CDR3 DNA reads TGTGCCAGCAGCTTAGTGGGAGGGCCTCCCGGGGAGCTGTTTTTT.

The table lists this clonotype with many counts. V is TRBV6-5 and J is TRBJ2-7; 9 positions match TRBD2. Germline V CDR1 and CDR2: MNHEY, SVGAGI. V lost 11 bases to trimming and J lost 6 bases; unmatched junction nucleotides: 11. The CDR3 sequence is 13 residues long. DNA for the CDR3: TGTGCCGCGATGGGACTAGCTTGGTCCGAGCAGTACTTC. It specifies CAAMGLAWSEQYF.

The chain couples TRBV7-9 to TRBJ2-2; no clear D. Germline values: CDR1 SEHNR, CDR2 FQNEAQ (reference sequence). The CDR3 spans 15 residues. The ends were cut back, 2 bases at V and 6 bases at J, with 13 bases in the middle. The CDR3 region is CASSLRKVAAGELFF. Written as DNA, the CDR3 is TGTGCCAGCAGCTTACGAAAGGTTGCGGCCGGGGAGCTGTTTTTT.

At least ten counts were recorded for this clonotype. The gene calls are TRBV20-1 and TRBJ1-5; D gene unclear. CDR3 length: 13 amino acids. Germline assignment: CDR1 DFQATT and CDR2 SNEGSKA (reference sequence). V lost 1 base and J 7 bases, leaving 11 bases between the germline ends. The CDR3 sequence: CSARGQPGQPQHF. The CDR3 bases are TGCAGTGCTAGAGGGCAGCCGGGGCAGCCCCAGCATTTT.

This clonotype was observed at least ten times. CDR3 nucleotide sequence: TGCAGTGCTAGGGTAACAGGGGCTTACAATGAGCAGTTCTTC. It is translated as CSARVTGAYNEQFF. The chain couples TRBV20-1 to TRBJ2-1; 7 bases agree with TRBD1. This CDR3 is 14 amino acids long. V dropped 3 bases and J dropped 4; count of bases not matched to a gene: 6. The germline V gene has CDR1 DFQATT and CDR2 SNEGSKA (reference sequence).